What follows are 18 T cell receptor beta chains derived from one specimen sequenced in a study of blood T cell repertoires in COVID-19 (dated by TCRdb to 2020 to 2021). The method was the immunoSEQ multiplex PCR assay. This is the immuneACCESS table as TCRdb keeps it, with only in-frame sequences that have V and J called. A part of the clones is gone; compared with another copy, unresolved V genes explain less than half, and the rest is unexplained. The sample records roughly 250,000 clones, approximately 88% of which are singletons. Of the sample, about 0.74% is held by the ten largest clones. The material sequenced was peripheral blood. These receptors came from a woman aged 25-40 years with acute or convalescent COVID-19.

The chain employs TRBV12-3 or TRBV12-4 and TRBJ2-2; D is perhaps TRBD2 (5 bases). The CDR3 contains 13 residues. The germline V and J ends were trimmed by 10 bases and 5 bases, with 14 bases remaining between them. CDR3 in DNA: TGTGCCACCCAGCCAGCGGCTACCGGGGAGCTGTTTTTT. It translates to CATQPAATGELFF.

The sample holds one count of this clone. This chain links TRBV7-2 with TRBJ1-5, with TRBD1 matching 9 bases. This CDR3 is 16 amino acids long. Trimming at V came to 5 bases and at J to 3 bases, leaving 8 bases not matched to a gene. In germline, CDR1 is SGHTA, CDR2 FQGNSA. For the CDR3, the DNA is TGTGCCAGCAGCGCGCCGGGGACAGGGATCAATCAGCCCCAGCATTTT. Translating gives CASSAPGTGINQPQHF. Full variable domain (remainder filled in from reference TRBV7-2 and TRBJ1-5): GAGVSQSPSNKVTEKGKDVELRCDPISGHTALYWYRQSLGQGLEFLIYFQGNSAPDKSGLPSDRFSAERTGGSVSTLTIQRTQQEDSAVYLCASSAPGTGINQPQHFGDGTRLSIL.

This clone came up once. This chain connects TRBV12-5 to TRBJ2-1; 10 bases are shared with TRBD2. Germline V gene lookup returns CDR1 LGHNT and CDR2 FRNRAP. V was pared by 4 bases and J by 8 bases, with 11 bases of the junction left unmatched. CDR3 length: 16 residues. CDR3 in amino acids: CASGSSLAGWNDEQFF. CDR3 sequence (DNA): TGTGCTAGTGGTTCCTCACTAGCGGGATGGAACGATGAGCAGTTCTTC.

This clone was counted between two and nine times. The chain joins TRBV19 to TRBJ2-1, with 7 bases lining up with TRBD2. Germline CDR1 reads LNHDA; CDR2 reads SQIVND (reference sequence). After removal of 4 bases from V and 4 bases from J, the junction contained 10 bases not matched to a gene. The CDR3 is made up of 16 amino acids. The CDR3 bases are TGTGCCAGTAGTAGAACCGGGACTAACACATACAATGAGCAGTTCTTC. Protein product: CASSRTGTNTYNEQFF.

This clone was detected a few times. This chain connects TRBV20-1 to TRBJ2-2; tentative D call: TRBD2 (5 bases). The CDR3 is 11 residues long. Trimming shortened V by 4 bases and J by 7 bases, and 7 bases separated the two germline ends. Germline V gene data show CDR1 as DFQATT and CDR2 as SNEGSKA (reference sequence). This CDR3 reads CSATRGGELFF. The CDR3 bases are TGCAGTGCTACTCGGGGCGGGGAGCTGTTTTTT.

The V and J genes are TRBV19 and TRBJ2-7; no clear D. The CDR3 length is 15 residues. CDR1 and CDR2 from the germline V gene are LNHDA and SQIVND (reference sequence). Deletions cut 4 bases from V and 0 bases from J, with 13 bases between. The CDR3 DNA reads TGTGCCAGTAGTACCCAGCGCTACCCCTCCTACGAGCAGTACTTC. Its translation: CASSTQRYPSYEQYF.

V and J are TRBV7-9 and TRBJ1-2, with a weak D call TRBD1 (5 bases). Looked up from germline, CDR1 is SEHNR and CDR2 is FQNEAQ (reference sequence). The V end was cut by 2 bases, the J end by 1 base, with 11 bases between. The CDR3 runs to 15 residues. The CDR3 reads CASSLWPGINYGYTF. CDR3 sequence (DNA): TGTGCCAGCAGCTTATGGCCAGGGATTAACTATGGCTACACCTTC. Based on the CDR3 plus reference TRBV7-9 and TRBJ1-2, the full variable domain is DTGVSQNPRHKITKRGQNVTFRCDPISEHNRLYWYRQTLGQGPEFLTYFQNEAQLEKSRLLSDRFSAERPKGSFSTLEIQRTEQGDSAMYLCASSLWPGINYGYTFGSGTRLTVV.

V usage is TRBV29-1 and J usage is TRBJ2-1; 8 bases fit TRBD1. The CDR3 totals 10 residues. Germline V gene data show CDR1 as SQVTM and CDR2 as ANQGSEA. The junction had 0 bases not matched to a gene; V was cut back by 6 bases and J by 8 bases. The DNA for the CDR3 is TGCAGCGTGGGACAGGATGAGCAGTTCTTC. This encodes CSVGQDEQFF.

The chain has TRBV5-1 and TRBJ2-5; TRBD2 is a possible D gene (5 bases). The CDR3 length is 14 residues. Germline CDR1 SGHRS, CDR2 YFSETQ. V was trimmed by 1 base and J by 5 bases, leaving 12 bases between them. The CDR3 here is CASSLHGAGETQYF. DNA for the CDR3: TGCGCCAGCAGCTTGCATGGTGCGGGTGAGACCCAGTACTTC.

V gene TRBV7-9 combines with J gene TRBJ2-7, with 9 bases lining up with TRBD1. The ends lost 5 bases at V and 3 bases at J; junction bases unmatched: 2. Germline assignment: CDR1 SEHNR and CDR2 FQNEAQ (reference sequence). CDR3 size: 13 residues. Written as DNA, the CDR3 is TGTGCCAGCAGCCCGGACAGGGGCTACGAGCAGTACTTC. Encoded protein: CASSPDRGYEQYF.

J is TRBJ2-7 and V is TRBV7-9, with D unclear. The germline V gene has CDR1 SEHNR and CDR2 FQNEAQ (reference sequence). The CDR3 runs 14 residues. Trimming took 5 bases from V and 4 from J, leaving 15 bases between them. The CDR3 loop reads CASSITGITYEQYF. The CDR3 coding sequence is TGTGCCAGCAGCATCACCGGTATCACTTACGAGCAGTACTTC.

The chain employs TRBV7-8 and TRBJ2-1; 10 bases line up with TRBD2. Germline loops: CDR1 SGHVS, CDR2 FQNEAQ. J gave up 8 bases and V 2 bases, and 9 bases lay outside the gene matches. CDR3 length: 16 residues. The CDR3 loop reads CASSLLALAGVDEQFF. The CDR3, as DNA: TGTGCCAGCAGCTTATTAGCCCTAGCGGGAGTCGATGAGCAGTTCTTC.

V usage is TRBV5-1 and J usage is TRBJ2-1, with 9 bases fitting TRBD2. V trimming: 4 bases; J trimming: 5 bases; junction bases outside the gene matches: 13. The CDR3 runs to 17 residues. CDR1 is SGHRS and CDR2 is YFSETQ in the germline V gene. Here the CDR3 DNA reads TGCGCCAGCAGCATGCTTGGCGGGAGGGCTGGTGACAATGAGCAGTTCTTC. It translates to CASSMLGGRAGDNEQFF.

Regarding this clone: The sample has other DNA sequences that encode this CDR3 too. This chain joins TRBV12-3 or TRBV12-4 and TRBJ2-3; TRBD1 is a possible D gene (6 bases). The CDR3 runs 13 residues. Trimming cost V 3 bases and J 4 bases, with 8 bases left between them. CDR3 in amino acids: CASSFRGPDTQYF. The CDR3 DNA reads TGTGCCAGCAGTTTCAGGGGCCCAGATACGCAGTATTTT.

The rearrangement uses TRBV5-6 and TRBJ2-1; TRBD2 aligns across 11 bases. J gave up 6 bases and V 3 bases, and 5 bases lay outside the gene matches. Germline V gene lookup returns CDR1 SGHDT and CDR2 YYEEEE. The CDR3 runs 15 residues. The CDR3, as DNA: TGTGCCAGCAGCTCGGGACTAGCGGCCTCCAATGAGCAGTTCTTC. Its protein product is CASSSGLAASNEQFF.

This clone was counted a single time. The V and J genes are TRBV3-1 (or the pseudogene TRBV3-2) and TRBJ2-1; D might be TRBD2 (5 bases). Germline CDR1 is LGHDT and CDR2 is YNNKEL (reference sequence). The CDR3 loop spans 15 amino acids. V was trimmed by 1 base and J by 8 bases, leaving 15 bases between them. The CDR3 DNA is TGTGCCAGCAGCCAAGCTCTCGGACGGAGGCATGAGCAGTTCTTC. Protein product: CASSQALGRRHEQFF.

This chain links TRBV7-8 with TRBJ2-1; D is possibly TRBD1 (6 bases). This CDR3 has 16 amino acids. Germline V lookup: CDR1 SGHVS, CDR2 FQNEAQ. With 6 bases removed from V and 4 bases from J, the gap between germline ends came to 19 bases. The CDR3 region is CASSLTGRVLYNEQFF. As DNA, the CDR3 is TGTGCCAGCAGTCTTACAGGGCGGGTTCTGTACAATGAGCAGTTCTTC.

This chain links TRBV30 with TRBJ1-5, with TRBD1 matching over 7 bases. V shed 0 bases, J shed 6 bases, and the junction held 5 bases outside the gene matches. Germline lookup yields CDR1 GTSNPN and CDR2 SVGIG (reference sequence). The length of the CDR3 is 14 residues. CDR3 loop: CAWSVHRGVQPQHF. As DNA, the CDR3 is TGTGCCTGGAGTGTCCACAGGGGTGTTCAGCCCCAGCATTTT.